This record concerns one T cell receptor (beta chain) sequence. Its target is unknown. These data are taken from a study of T cell responses to AZD1222 COVID-19 vaccine. This CDR3 contains 14 residues. In germline, CDR1 is MGHDK, CDR2 SYGVNS. J gave up 5 bases and V 6 bases, and 7 bases lay outside the gene matches. General study points: Donors were chiefly white British, with a greater number of females, and clonal diversity was perhaps underestimated. Among vaccine-associated CD4 TCRs, coverage spanned spike, with dominance at 160-218 and 743-854. Baseline serostatus was positive in only six AZD1222 recipients. Spike-specific TCR breadth and depth were elevated following two AZD1222 doses.

Libraries were prepared by immunoSEQ multiplex PCR; TCRdb keeps only in-frame clonotypes and omits some of them. The table lists about 66,000 clones, 85% to 90% of them singletons. The clonotype comes from an adult who received the MenACWY meningococcal vaccine as a control. The V gene is TRBV25-1, the J gene TRBJ2-1; 7 bases match TRBD1. The sample was peripheral blood, taken 28 days after the second dose of the MenACWY control vaccine. Written as DNA, the CDR3 is TGTGCCAGCAGGGCCGGGACAGACAACAATGAGCAGTTCTTC. This codes for CASRAGTDNNEQFF.